The 15 T cell receptor beta chains presented below share a single source sample, sequenced in a study of tissue T cells after allogeneic stem cell transplantation. TCRdb's table, derived via immunoSEQ multiplex PCR, lists solely in-frame clones and lacks some. Of 20,000 to 30,000 clones listed, around 67% are singletons. Sequencing was performed on tissue from the ileum, taken at autopsy. The source of these receptors is a female donor of 60 years or more with lung cancer.

This chain links TRBV24-1 with TRBJ2-1; possible D gene TRBD2, 5 bases. Trimming removed 3 bases from V and 1 base from J, with 9 bases in between. In germline, CDR1 is KGHDR, CDR2 SFDVKD. The CDR3 contains 15 residues. CDR3 DNA sequence: TGTGCCACCAGTGATCCGAGGGTTTCCTACAATGAGCAGTTCTTC. Its protein product is CATSDPRVSYNEQFF.

The chain employs TRBV7-2 and TRBJ2-3; perhaps TRBD2 as D (6 bases). The CDR3 spans 16 residues. Trimming took 2 bases from V and 0 from J, leaving 12 bases between them. Germline V CDR1 and CDR2: SGHTA, FQGNSA. CDR3 bases: TGTGCCAGCAGCTTATGGTCCGGAGGGAGCACAGATACGCAGTATTTT. Translated, it gives CASSLWSGGSTDTQYF.

The chain has TRBV18 and TRBJ2-7; D call uncertain. The CDR3 runs to 16 residues. Per the germline V gene, CDR1 is KGHSH and CDR2 is LQKENI. Between the trimmed V and J ends, which lost 3 bases and 0 bases, there was a span of 15 bases. CDR3 region: CASSPAVGKTSYEQYF. The CDR3 nucleotides are TGTGCCAGCTCACCGGCGGTAGGCAAAACCTCCTACGAGCAGTACTTC.

The rearrangement links TRBV7-9 to TRBJ2-1; TRBD2 agrees at 10 bases. Germline lookup yields CDR1 SEHNR and CDR2 FQNEAQ (reference sequence). After removal of 7 bases from V and 8 bases from J, the junction contained 14 bases not matched to a gene. The CDR3 extends over 16 amino acids. Here the CDR3 reads CASINTFSGRMYEQFF. The CDR3 DNA reads as TGTGCCAGCATTAATACGTTTAGCGGGAGGATGTATGAGCAGTTCTTC. The variable domain in full, with the rest retrieved from reference TRBV7-9 and TRBJ2-1, is DTGVSQNPRHKITKRGQNVTFRCDPISEHNRLYWYRQTLGQGPEFLTYFQNEAQLEKSRLLSDRFSAERPKGSFSTLEIQRTEQGDSAMYLCASINTFSGRMYEQFFGPGTRLTVL.

The rearrangement links TRBV5-1 to TRBJ1-3; TRBD1 might be the D (6 bases). The CDR3 extends over 17 amino acids. V was trimmed by 5 bases and J by 3 bases, leaving 21 bases between them. Germline CDR1 reads SGHRS; CDR2 reads YFSETQ. The CDR3 loop reads CASSLRMWGASGNTIYF. The DNA of the CDR3 is TGCGCCAGCAGTTTACGGATGTGGGGGGCAAGTGGAAACACCATATATTTT.

The chain combines TRBV2 with TRBJ2-3; 8 bases fit TRBD2. The germline V gene encodes CDR1 SNHLY and CDR2 FYNNEI. The CDR3 sequence is 16 residues long. J was trimmed by 2 bases and V by 4 bases; bases with no gene match: 8. The CDR3 region has the DNA TGTGCCAGCAGTGGCGGTAGCGGGGTTCCCACAGATACGCAGTATTTT. It encodes CASSGGSGVPTDTQYF.

V and J are TRBV10-2 and TRBJ2-7; D may be TRBD1 (5 bases). Trimming removed 5 bases from V and 3 bases from J, with 11 bases in between. CDR3 size: 13 residues. Germline V gives CDR1 WSHSY, CDR2 SAAADI. CDR3 nucleotide sequence: TGCGCCAGCAGTTGGACACTCAACTACGAGCAGTACTTC. The encoded protein is CASSWTLNYEQYF.

The sample holds a few counts of this clone. The chain combines TRBV6-5 with TRBJ2-7; D perhaps matches TRBD1 (6 bases). Looked up from germline, CDR1 is MNHEY and CDR2 is SVGAGI. Trimming took off 6 bases at V and 4 bases at J, with 16 bases between the two ends. This CDR3 has 14 residues. The DNA for the CDR3 is TGTGCCAGCAGCTTAGGGGGTTCAGTTTACGAGCAGTACTTC. It yields the protein CASSLGGSVYEQYF.

The chain uses TRBV11-3 and TRBJ2-3; D is possibly TRBD2 (6 bases). Germline V gene data show CDR1 as SGHNT and CDR2 as YENEEA. This CDR3 is 14 amino acids long. V lost 5 bases and J lost 1, with 10 bases in between. CDR3 sequence (DNA): TGTGCCAGCAGCCCACGGGAGCGCACAGATACGCAGTATTTT. Its translation: CASSPRERTDTQYF.

The chain uses TRBV7-2 and TRBJ2-2, with TRBD1 as a possible D gene (5 bases). There are 15 residues in the CDR3. Looked up from germline, CDR1 is SGHTA and CDR2 is FQGNSA. The V and J ends lost 5 bases and 4 bases respectively, with 14 bases between them. CDR3 sequence: CASSTGTGITGELFF. The CDR3 DNA sequence: TGTGCCAGCAGCACCGGCACAGGCATCACCGGGGAGCTGTTTTTT.

V usage is TRBV7-9 and J usage is TRBJ1-2; no reliable D call. Trimming shortened V by 5 bases and J by 4 bases, and 20 bases separated the two germline ends. CDR3 length equals 16 residues. Per the germline V gene, CDR1 is SEHNR and CDR2 is FQNEAQ (reference sequence). CDR3 nucleotide sequence: TGTGCCAGCAGCCCCGAACTAGGAGGACTACTCTATGGCTACACCTTC. It encodes CASSPELGGLLYGYTF.

This clone was seen once. This chain joins TRBV7-2 and TRBJ2-2; a possible D gene is TRBD2 (6 bases). The CDR3 loop spans 17 amino acids. The germline V and J ends were trimmed by 5 bases and 5 bases, with 21 bases remaining between them. Germline V gene sequence: CDR1 SGHTA, CDR2 FQGNSA. The CDR3 loop is CASSRESTRVGTGELFF. The CDR3 bases are TGTGCCAGCAGCCGGGAGAGTACTAGGGTCGGGACCGGGGAGCTGTTTTTT.

This chain joins TRBV11-1 and TRBJ2-5, with 10 bases lining up with TRBD1. CDR1 is SGHAT, CDR2 FQDESV, per germline (reference sequence). V lost 4 bases to trimming and J lost 5 bases; unmatched junction nucleotides: 7. The CDR3 has 15 residues. CDR3 loop: CASSSRQGAVETQYF. CDR3 nucleotide sequence: TGTGCCAGCAGCTCCCGACAGGGGGCTGTGGAGACCCAGTACTTC.

The J gene is TRBJ1-3, the V gene TRBV3-1 (or the pseudogene TRBV3-2), with a weak D call TRBD1 (5 bases). The CDR3 runs to 17 residues. The V end lost 1 base, the J end lost 2 bases, and 15 bases lay between the germline ends. Germline CDR1 is LGHDT and CDR2 is YNNKEL (reference sequence). The CDR3 here is CASSQGGMNRAGNTIYF. CDR3 sequence (DNA): TGTGCCAGCAGCCAAGGGGGCATGAATCGCGCTGGAAACACCATATATTTT.

The chain is built from TRBV6-1 and TRBJ1-2; tentatively, D is TRBD1 (6 bases). Germline values: CDR1 MNHNS, CDR2 SASEGT. Trimming pared 3 bases from V and 2 bases from J, leaving 16 bases between. The CDR3 is 16 residues long. CDR3 bases: TGTGCCAGCAGTGACGCAGGGGACCCCAAGAACTATGGCTACACCTTC. It specifies CASSDAGDPKNYGYTF.